This T cell receptor beta chain appears in the sequencing data of a study of beta chain features in type 1 diabetes. Expressed TCRB transcripts were sequenced after all isolated RNA was converted to cDNA. Clones were sequenced by immunoSEQ multiplex PCR, and TCRdb holds only the in-frame ones, with some missing. This sample has hundreds of thousands of clones; around 12% occur once, and the top ten carry roughly 0.015%. Trimming shortened V by 3 bases and J by 6 bases, and 9 bases separated the two germline ends. CDR1 and CDR2 from the germline V gene are MDHEN and SYDVKM. This CDR3 spans 12 amino acids.

The sequenced material came from naive CD4+ T cells from blood. The chain couples TRBV28 to TRBJ2-7, with D possibly being TRBD1 (6 bases). The clonotype was recovered from a man aged 18 to 35 in good health. The CDR3 bases are TGTGCCAGCAGTTTTACAGGGACCGAGCAGTACTTC. This gives the protein CASSFTGTEQYF.